Sequencing of this TCR beta chain was carried out in a study of regulatory T cells in long-lasting Graves disease. To make TCR beta libraries, researchers used iRepertoire HTBI primers and Arm-PCR of CDR3 regions. TCRdb ran MiXCR on the multiplex PCR reads and lists one entry per CDR3 protein. The sample includes roughly 260,000 distinct CDR3 sequences, more than 15% of them seen just once. The time point denotes: newly diagnosed GD, antithyroid drugs for less than 3 months. Scientists built the TCR library using RNA that was extracted from PBMCs. This sample was also put to use in a study of T cells in Graves' hyperthyroidism and ophthalmopathy. From that study: With the HTBI primer set, the TCR CDR3 went through a first round of RT-PCR.

The source is a woman aged 30 to 39 with Graves disease. The sample was peripheral blood mononuclear cells (PBMCs), taken at new diagnosis, from a patient treated with antithyroid drugs.

The CDR3 nucleotides are TGTGCTAGTGGTTTGGTACTGGGACTCATGAACACCGGGGAGCTGTTTTTT. Protein product: CASGLVLGLMNTGELFF. The V call is TRBV12-5, the J call TRBJ2-2; tentatively, D is TRBD2 (6 bases). V was trimmed by 0 bases and J by 1 base, leaving 12 bases between them. There are 17 residues in the CDR3. Germline CDR1 is LGHNT and CDR2 is FRNRAP.